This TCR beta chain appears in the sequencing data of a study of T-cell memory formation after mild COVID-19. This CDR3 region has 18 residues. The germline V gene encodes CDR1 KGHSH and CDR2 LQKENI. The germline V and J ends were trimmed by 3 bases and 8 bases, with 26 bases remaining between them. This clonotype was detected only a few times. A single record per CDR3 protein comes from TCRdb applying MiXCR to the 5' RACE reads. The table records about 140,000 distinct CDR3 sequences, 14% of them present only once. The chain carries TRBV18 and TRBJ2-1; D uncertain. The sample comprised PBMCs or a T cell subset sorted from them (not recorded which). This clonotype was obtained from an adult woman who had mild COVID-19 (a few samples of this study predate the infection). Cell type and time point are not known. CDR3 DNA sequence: TGTGCCAGCTCACCCCATGCCAAACCGACTCCCACGGGCGATGAGCAGTTCTTC. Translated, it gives CASSPHAKPTPTGDEQFF.